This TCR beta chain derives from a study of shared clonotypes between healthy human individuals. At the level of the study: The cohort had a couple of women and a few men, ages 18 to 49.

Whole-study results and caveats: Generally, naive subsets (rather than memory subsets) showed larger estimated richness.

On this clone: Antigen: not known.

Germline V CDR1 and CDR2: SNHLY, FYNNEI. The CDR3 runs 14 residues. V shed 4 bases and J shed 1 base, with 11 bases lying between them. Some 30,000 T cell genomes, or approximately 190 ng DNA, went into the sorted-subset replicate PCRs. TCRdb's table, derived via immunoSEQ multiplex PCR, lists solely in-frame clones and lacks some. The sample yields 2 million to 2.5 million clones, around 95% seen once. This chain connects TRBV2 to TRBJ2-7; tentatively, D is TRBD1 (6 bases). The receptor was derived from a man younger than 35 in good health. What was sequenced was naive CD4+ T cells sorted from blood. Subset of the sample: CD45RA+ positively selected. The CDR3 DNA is TGTGCCAGCAGTGGGACCGGACAGTCCTACGAGCAGTACTTC. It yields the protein CASSGTGQSYEQYF.